These 6 T cell receptor beta chains were sequenced from one sample in a study of cytomegalovirus exposure and HLA in healthy donors. Measured with immunoSEQ multiplex PCR; TCRdb has only the in-frame clones, and not every one. The sample includes some 61,000 clones, approximately 96% of them seen just once. The source material was PBMCs. The source of these receptors is a woman aged 18-29 years in good health and CMV-seropositive.

The chain couples TRBV5-1 to TRBJ2-1; TRBD2 agrees at 9 bases. The germline V gene encodes CDR1 SGHRS and CDR2 YFSETQ. The CDR3 covers 20 residues. Trimming removed 0 bases from V and 2 bases from J; junction bases left unmatched: 15. CDR3 sequence (DNA): TGCGCCAGCAGCTTGGCCAGCGGGAGGCTTCCTATCGGCCCCTACAATGAGCAGTTCTTC. Protein: CASSLASGRLPIGPYNEQFF.

This clone was counted only a few times. The chain couples TRBV28 to TRBJ1-2, with TRBD1 matching over 11 bases. There are 14 residues in the CDR3. Germline CDR1 is MDHEN and CDR2 is SYDVKM. J was trimmed by 4 bases and V by 5 bases; bases with no gene match: 3. CDR3 nucleotides: TGTGCCAGCAGTGGACAGGGGGCTGGCTATGGCTACACCTTC. Protein sequence: CASSGQGAGYGYTF.

This rearrangement joins TRBV9 to TRBJ2-7, with 8 bases matching TRBD1. With 0 bases clipped from V and 0 bases from J, the junction kept 5 bases outside the gene matches. Germline lookup yields CDR1 SGDLS and CDR2 YYNGEE. The CDR3 is made up of 16 amino acids. CDR3 amino acids: CASSVETGASSYEQYF. In DNA, the CDR3 is TGTGCCAGCAGCGTAGAGACAGGGGCTAGCTCCTACGAGCAGTACTTC.

The V call is TRBV5-1, the J call TRBJ2-3; 10 bases map to TRBD2. The CDR3 is 16 residues long. Germline V CDR1 and CDR2: SGHRS, YFSETQ. Trimming removed 4 bases from V and 2 bases from J; junction bases left unmatched: 7. The CDR3 DNA is TGCGCCAGCAGCGTTTTACTAGCGGGGCCCACAGATACGCAGTATTTT. It codes for CASSVLLAGPTDTQYF.

CDR3 sequence: CASSEPGQGAGNTIYF. DNA for the CDR3: TGTGCCAGCAGTGAGCCGGGACAGGGGGCGGGTAACACCATATATTTT. The chain couples TRBV2 to TRBJ1-3, with 12 positions matching TRBD1. With 3 bases clipped from V and 7 bases from J, the junction kept 7 bases outside the gene matches. This CDR3 is 16 amino acids long. CDR1 and CDR2 from the germline V gene are SNHLY and FYNNEI.

The gene calls are TRBV30 and TRBJ2-1, with 11 positions matching TRBD2. Trimming removed 3 bases from V and 6 bases from J; junction bases left unmatched: 7. The CDR3 totals 15 residues. Germline values: CDR1 GTSNPN, CDR2 SVGIG (reference sequence). The CDR3 DNA is TGTGCCTGGAGGCTACTAGCGGGAGCTTTCAATGAGCAGTTCTTC. The encoded protein is CAWRLLAGAFNEQFF.